This TCR beta chain was obtained from a study of read filtering for tumor transcriptome and immune sequencing. In the study overall: By R-ISS, stages I, II and III held approximately 8, 16 and 7 patients.

This clonotype was seen many times. The target antigen is unknown. Findings of the study overall: IR-seq captured clonotypes deeper and more reliably than RNA-seq.

Trimming took off 3 bases at V and 2 bases at J, with 11 bases between the two ends. This CDR3 is 14 amino acids long. Germline V gives CDR1 SGHAT, CDR2 FQNNGV. The library was built from approximately 400 ng RNA with molecular barcoded adaptors for alpha/delta and beta/gamma chains. MiXCR, run by TCRdb on the reads, gives a single entry per CDR3 protein. The sample lists around 50,000 distinct CDR3 sequences, 9% to 15% seen once, with 16% in the top ten. This sequence originates from a donor aged 40 or older with multiple myeloma. The chain carries TRBV11-2 and TRBJ2-7, with a tentative D call TRBD1 (6 bases). The sample was a population of CD138-negative cells sorted from bone marrow. CDR3 in DNA: TGTGCCAGCAGCTTTGTGGACAGTACCTACGAGCAGTACTTC. It translates to CASSFVDSTYEQYF.